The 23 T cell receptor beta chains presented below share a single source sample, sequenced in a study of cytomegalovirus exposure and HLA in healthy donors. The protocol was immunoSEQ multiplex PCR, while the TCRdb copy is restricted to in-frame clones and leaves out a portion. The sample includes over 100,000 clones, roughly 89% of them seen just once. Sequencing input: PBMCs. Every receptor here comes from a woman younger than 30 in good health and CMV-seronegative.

The CDR3 bases are TGTGCCAGCAGCCCATGGGGACTAGCGGGAGTAGAGACCCAGTACTTC. It specifies CASSPWGLAGVETQYF. The rearrangement links TRBV7-9 to TRBJ2-5, with 14 bases that match TRBD2. This CDR3 spans 16 amino acids. Looked up from germline, CDR1 is SEHNR and CDR2 is FQNEAQ (reference sequence). J was trimmed by 4 bases and V by 5 bases; bases with no gene match: 6. Looking up the rest from reference TRBV7-9 and TRBJ2-5 gives the full variable domain: DTGVSQNPRHKITKRGQNVTFRCDPISEHNRLYWYRQTLGQGPEFLTYFQNEAQLEKSRLLSDRFSAERPKGSFSTLEIQRTEQGDSAMYLCASSPWGLAGVETQYFGPGTRLLVL.

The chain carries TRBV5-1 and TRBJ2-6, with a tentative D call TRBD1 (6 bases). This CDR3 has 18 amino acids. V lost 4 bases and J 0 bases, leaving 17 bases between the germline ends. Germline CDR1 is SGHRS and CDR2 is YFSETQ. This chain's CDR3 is CASSTSGTRSSGANVLTF. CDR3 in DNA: TGCGCCAGCAGCACCTCCGGGACACGATCCTCTGGGGCCAACGTCCTGACTTTC.

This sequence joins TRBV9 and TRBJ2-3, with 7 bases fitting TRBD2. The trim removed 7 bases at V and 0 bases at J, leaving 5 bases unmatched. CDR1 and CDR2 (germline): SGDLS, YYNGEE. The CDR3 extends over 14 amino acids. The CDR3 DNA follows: TGTGCCAGCGGGGCGGGGGATAGCACAGATACGCAGTATTTT. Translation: CASGAGDSTDTQYF.

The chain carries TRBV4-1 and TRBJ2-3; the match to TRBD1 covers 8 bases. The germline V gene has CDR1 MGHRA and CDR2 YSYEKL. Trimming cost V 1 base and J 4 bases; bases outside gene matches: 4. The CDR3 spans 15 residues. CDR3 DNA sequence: TGCGCCAGCAGCCAAGGGGCAGGGGGCGCAGATACGCAGTATTTT. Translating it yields CASSQGAGGADTQYF.

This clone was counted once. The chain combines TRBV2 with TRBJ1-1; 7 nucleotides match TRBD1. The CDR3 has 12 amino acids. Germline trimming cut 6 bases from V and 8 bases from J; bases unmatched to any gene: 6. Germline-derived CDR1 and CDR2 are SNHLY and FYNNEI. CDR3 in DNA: TGTGCCAGCAGCCCCGGGACAGTCGAAGCTTTCTTT. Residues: CASSPGTVEAFF.

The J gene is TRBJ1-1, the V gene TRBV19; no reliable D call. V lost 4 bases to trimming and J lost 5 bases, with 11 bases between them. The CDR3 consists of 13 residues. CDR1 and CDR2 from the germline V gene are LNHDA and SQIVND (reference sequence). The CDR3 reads CASSSSTETEAFF. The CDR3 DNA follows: TGTGCCAGTAGTAGCTCCACAGAAACTGAAGCTTTCTTT.

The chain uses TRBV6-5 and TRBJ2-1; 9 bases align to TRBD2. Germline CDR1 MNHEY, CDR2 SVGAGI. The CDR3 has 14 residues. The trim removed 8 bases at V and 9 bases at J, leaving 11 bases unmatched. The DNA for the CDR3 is TGTGCCAGCCTGGATAGCGGGGGTTCTGGTGAGCAGTTCTTC. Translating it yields CASLDSGGSGEQFF.

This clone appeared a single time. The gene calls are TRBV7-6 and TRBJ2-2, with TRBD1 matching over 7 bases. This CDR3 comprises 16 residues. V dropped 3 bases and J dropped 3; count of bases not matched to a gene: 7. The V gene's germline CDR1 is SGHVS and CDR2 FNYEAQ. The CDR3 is CASSFFRGPDTGELFF. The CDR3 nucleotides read TGTGCCAGCAGCTTTTTTAGGGGGCCGGACACCGGGGAGCTGTTTTTT.

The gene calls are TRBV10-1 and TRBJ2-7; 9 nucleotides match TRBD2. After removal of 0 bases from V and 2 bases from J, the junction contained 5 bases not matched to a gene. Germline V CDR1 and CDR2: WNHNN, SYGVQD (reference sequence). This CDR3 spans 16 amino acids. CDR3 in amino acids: CASSESVASGAYEQYF. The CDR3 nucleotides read TGCGCCAGCAGTGAGTCGGTGGCTAGCGGGGCCTACGAGCAGTACTTC.

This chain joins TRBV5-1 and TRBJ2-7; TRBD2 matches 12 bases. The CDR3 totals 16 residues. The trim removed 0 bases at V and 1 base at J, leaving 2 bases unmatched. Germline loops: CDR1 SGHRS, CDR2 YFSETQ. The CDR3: CASSLATSGGSYEQYF. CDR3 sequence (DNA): TGCGCCAGCAGCTTGGCGACTAGCGGGGGTTCCTACGAGCAGTACTTC.

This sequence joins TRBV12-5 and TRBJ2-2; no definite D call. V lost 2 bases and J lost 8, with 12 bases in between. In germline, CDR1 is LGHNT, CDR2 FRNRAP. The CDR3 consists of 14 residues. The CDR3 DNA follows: TGTGCTAGTGGTTTGTTACCCCTCGGGGGGGAGCTGTTTTTT. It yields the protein CASGLLPLGGELFF.

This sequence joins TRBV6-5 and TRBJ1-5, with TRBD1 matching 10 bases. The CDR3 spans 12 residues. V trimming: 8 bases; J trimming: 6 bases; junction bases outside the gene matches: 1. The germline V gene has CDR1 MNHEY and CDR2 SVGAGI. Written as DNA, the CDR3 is TGTGCCAGCGGACAGGGGGGTCAGCCCCAGCATTTT. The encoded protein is CASGQGGQPQHF.

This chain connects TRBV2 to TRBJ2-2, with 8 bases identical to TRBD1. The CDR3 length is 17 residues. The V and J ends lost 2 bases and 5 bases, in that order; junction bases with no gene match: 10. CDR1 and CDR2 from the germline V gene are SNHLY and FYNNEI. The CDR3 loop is CASSEFRRGQGTGELFF. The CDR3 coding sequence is TGTGCCAGCAGTGAATTCCGACGAGGACAGGGTACCGGGGAGCTGTTTTTT.

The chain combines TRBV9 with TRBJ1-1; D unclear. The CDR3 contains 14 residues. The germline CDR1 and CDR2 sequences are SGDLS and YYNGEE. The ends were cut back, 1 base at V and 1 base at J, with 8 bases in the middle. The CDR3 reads CASSVYSQNTEAFF. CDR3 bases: TGTGCCAGCAGCGTATATAGCCAGAACACTGAAGCTTTCTTT.

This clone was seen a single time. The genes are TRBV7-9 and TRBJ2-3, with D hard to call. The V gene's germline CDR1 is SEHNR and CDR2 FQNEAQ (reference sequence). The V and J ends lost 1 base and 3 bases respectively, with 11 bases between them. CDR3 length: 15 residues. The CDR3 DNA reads TGTGCCAGCAGCTTAGACTTGTCTGCTACAGATACGCAGTATTTT. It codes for CASSLDLSATDTQYF.

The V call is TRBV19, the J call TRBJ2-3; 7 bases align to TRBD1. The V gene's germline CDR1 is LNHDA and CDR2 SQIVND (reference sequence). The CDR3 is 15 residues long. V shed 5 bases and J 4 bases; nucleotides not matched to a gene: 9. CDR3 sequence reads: CASSPTGNWADTQYF. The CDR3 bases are TGTGCCAGTAGTCCGACAGGGAATTGGGCAGATACGCAGTATTTT.

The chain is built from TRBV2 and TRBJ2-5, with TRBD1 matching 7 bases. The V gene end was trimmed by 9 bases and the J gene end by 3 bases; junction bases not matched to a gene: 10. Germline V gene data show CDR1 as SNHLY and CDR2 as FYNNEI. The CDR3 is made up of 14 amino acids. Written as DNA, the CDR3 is TGTGCCAGGGGACAGAGGAGAGTGGAAGAGACCCAGTACTTC. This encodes CARGQRRVEETQYF.

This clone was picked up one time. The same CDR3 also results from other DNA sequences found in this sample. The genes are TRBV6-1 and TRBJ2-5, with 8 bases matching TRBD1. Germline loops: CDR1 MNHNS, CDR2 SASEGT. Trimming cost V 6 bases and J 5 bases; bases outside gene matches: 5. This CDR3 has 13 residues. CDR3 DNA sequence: TGTGCCAGCAGGAAAACAGGGGGGGAGACCCAGTACTTC. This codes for CASRKTGGETQYF.

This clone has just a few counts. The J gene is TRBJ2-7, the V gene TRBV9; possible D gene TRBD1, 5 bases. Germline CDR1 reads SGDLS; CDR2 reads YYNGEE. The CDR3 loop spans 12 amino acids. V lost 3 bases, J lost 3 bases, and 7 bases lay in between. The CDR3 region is CASSGQGYEQYF. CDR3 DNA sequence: TGTGCCAGCAGCGGCCAGGGCTACGAGCAGTACTTC.

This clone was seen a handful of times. The DNA for the CDR3 is TGTGCCAGTAGTAGGGGGCAGGGTGGGCACTATGGCTACACCTTC. Protein: CASSRGQGGHYGYTF. The chain employs TRBV19 and TRBJ1-2; D might be TRBD1 (6 bases). Trimming left V 4 bases short and J 3 bases short, with 15 bases between. CDR3 length equals 15 residues. Germline lookup yields CDR1 LNHDA and CDR2 SQIVND (reference sequence). Based on the CDR3 plus reference TRBV19 and TRBJ1-2, the full variable domain is DGGITQSPKYLFRKEGQNVTLSCEQNLNHDAMYWYRQDPGQGLRLIYYSQIVNDFQKGDIAEGYSVSREKKESFPLTVTSAQKNPTAFYLCASSRGQGGHYGYTFGSGTRLTVV.

As DNA, the CDR3 is TGTGCCAGCAGTTTGGTGGGGACACCGACCTACGAGCAGTACTTC. Translation gives CASSLVGTPTYEQYF. This chain connects TRBV27 to TRBJ2-7; possibly TRBD1 for D (6 bases). Per germline, CDR1 MNHEY and CDR2 SMNVEV (reference sequence). The CDR3 consists of 15 residues. Trimming took 3 bases from V and 2 from J, leaving 14 bases between them.

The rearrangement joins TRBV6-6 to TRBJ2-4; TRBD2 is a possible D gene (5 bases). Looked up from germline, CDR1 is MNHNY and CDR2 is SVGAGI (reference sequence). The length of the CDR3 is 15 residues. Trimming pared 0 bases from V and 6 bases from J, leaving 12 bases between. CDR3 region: CASSYSRGNGNIQYF. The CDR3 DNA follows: TGTGCCAGCAGTTACTCGAGAGGGAATGGAAACATTCAGTACTTC.

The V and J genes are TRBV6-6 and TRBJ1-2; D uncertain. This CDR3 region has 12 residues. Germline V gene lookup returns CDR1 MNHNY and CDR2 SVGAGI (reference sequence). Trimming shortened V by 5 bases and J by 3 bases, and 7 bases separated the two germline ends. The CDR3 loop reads CASSEGYYGYTF. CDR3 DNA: TGTGCCAGCAGTGAGGGATACTATGGCTACACCTTC.